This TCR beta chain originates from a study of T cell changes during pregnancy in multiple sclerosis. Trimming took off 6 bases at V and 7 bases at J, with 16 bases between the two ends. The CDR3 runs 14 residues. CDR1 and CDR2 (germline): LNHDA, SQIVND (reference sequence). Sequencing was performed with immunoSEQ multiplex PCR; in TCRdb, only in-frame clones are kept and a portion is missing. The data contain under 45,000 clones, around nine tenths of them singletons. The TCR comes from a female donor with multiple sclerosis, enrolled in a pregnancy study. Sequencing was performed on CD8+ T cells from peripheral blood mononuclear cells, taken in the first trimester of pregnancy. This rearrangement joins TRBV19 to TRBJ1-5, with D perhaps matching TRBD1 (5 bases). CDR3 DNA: TGTGCCAGTAGGCCCATCAGGGATTCCCAGCCCCAGCATTTT. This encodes CASRPIRDSQPQHF.